This T cell receptor beta chain was observed in a study of shared clonotypes between healthy human individuals. As for this clone: The antigen is not known.

Per the germline V gene, CDR1 is SGHDT and CDR2 is YYEEEE. CDR3 size: 16 residues. With V trimmed by 1 base and J by 1 base, 5 bases remained unmatched. The study ran the assay at deep level. Produced via immunoSEQ multiplex PCR; TCRdb's table is partial and in-frame only. The sample lists around 2.5 million clones, 93% occurring once. Broader study findings: Larger richness was generally estimated for naive than memory subsets. The naive CD4 repertoires of a handful of donors were compared, and around 5.1% of clonotypes were shared.

Specimen: naive CD4+ T cells from PBMCs. The subset was: CD45RA+ positively selected. The chain couples TRBV5-6 to TRBJ2-3, with 8 bases that match TRBD2. The receptor comes from a man between 18 and 29 years old in good health. Some clones in this sample may be carry-over from other donors' samples. The CDR3 reads CASSLYETSGTDTQYF. The DNA of the CDR3 is TGTGCCAGCAGCTTGTATGAGACTAGCGGCACAGATACGCAGTATTTT.